The following is a T cell receptor beta chain sequence with its context. The V end lost 2 bases, the J end lost 0 bases, and 9 bases lay between the germline ends. The CDR3 contains 15 residues. CDR1 and CDR2 from the germline V gene are SGDLS and YYNGEE. This entry belongs to a study of control samples from healthy donors and cancer patients. Generated by immunoSEQ multiplex PCR, the TCRdb table keeps only in-frame clones and is missing some. The sample yields roughly 130,000 clones, about 92% seen once. The J gene is TRBJ2-1, the V gene TRBV9; D is undetermined. Source material: PBMCs. The clonotype comes from a man aged 50 to 60 with head and neck cancer. CDR3 DNA sequence: TGTGCCAGCAGCGTCCTCTCCAGCTCCTACAATGAGCAGTTCTTC. It specifies CASSVLSSSYNEQFF.